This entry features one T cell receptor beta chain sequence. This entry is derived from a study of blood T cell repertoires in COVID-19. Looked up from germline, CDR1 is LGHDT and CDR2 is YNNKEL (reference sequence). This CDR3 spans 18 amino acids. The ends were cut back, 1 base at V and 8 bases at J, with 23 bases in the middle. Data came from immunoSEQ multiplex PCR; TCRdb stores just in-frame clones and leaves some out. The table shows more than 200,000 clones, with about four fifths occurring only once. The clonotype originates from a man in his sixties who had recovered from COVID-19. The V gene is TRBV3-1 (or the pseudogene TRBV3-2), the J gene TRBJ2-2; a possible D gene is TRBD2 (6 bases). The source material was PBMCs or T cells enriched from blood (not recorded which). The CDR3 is CASSQGPNPGLPSGELFF. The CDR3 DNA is TGTGCCAGCAGCCAAGGACCAAATCCGGGACTCCCATCTGGGGAGCTGTTTTTT.